The 16 T cell receptor beta chains reported below all come from one sample, sequenced in a study of T cell clonotyping in hematopoietic cell transplantation. The method was immunoSEQ multiplex PCR; TCRdb's version includes in-frame clones alone and lacks a portion of them. The data contain about 15,000 clones, about 84% of them singletons. This specimen consisted of PBMCs, obtained 100 days after allogeneic stem cell transplant. The receptors here all came from a male patient between 60 and 69 years old who had an allogeneic stem cell transplant from a related donor, so the T cells may come from the graft donor. Some clones in this sample may be carry-over from other donors' samples.

The rearrangement links TRBV5-6 to TRBJ1-2; D not certain. Trimming took off 0 bases at V and 3 bases at J, with 15 bases between the two ends. Germline CDR1 reads SGHDT; CDR2 reads YYEEEE. This CDR3 has 16 amino acids. The CDR3, as DNA: TGTGCCAGCAGCTTGGCTTATTCACTCTCGGACTATGGCTACACCTTC. Amino acid sequence: CASSLAYSLSDYGYTF.

This chain joins TRBV6-1 and TRBJ2-7; D is undetermined. Germline CDR1 MNHNS, CDR2 SASEGT. V was trimmed by 5 bases and J by 5 bases, leaving 16 bases between them. This CDR3 contains 14 residues. The CDR3 DNA reads as TGTGCCAGCAGTCTCGACCTTCTTACCCACGAGCAGTACTTC. It translates to CASSLDLLTHEQYF.

The rearrangement joins TRBV9 to TRBJ1-3; TRBD1 matches 8 bases. The CDR3 totals 16 residues. The V segment lost 3 bases and the J segment 2 bases; nucleotides outside the gene matches: 7. Germline V CDR1 and CDR2: SGDLS, YYNGEE. The CDR3 bases are TGTGCCAGCAGCGCCGGACAGGGCTTCGCTGGAAACACCATATATTTT. This encodes CASSAGQGFAGNTIYF.

The chain has TRBV5-1 and TRBJ2-2; D possibly corresponds to TRBD2 (5 bases). The CDR3 totals 15 residues. CDR1 SGHRS and CDR2 YFSETQ come from the germline V gene. Trimming pared 3 bases from V and 2 bases from J, leaving 11 bases between. The CDR3 here is CASSSGLPNTGELFF. The CDR3, as DNA: TGCGCCAGCAGCTCCGGACTTCCCAACACCGGGGAGCTGTTTTTT.

The rearrangement uses TRBV11-2 and TRBJ1-6, with a weak D call TRBD1 (6 bases). Germline V CDR1 and CDR2: SGHAT, FQNNGV. V was pared by 0 bases and J by 10 bases, with 16 bases between. CDR3 size: 16 residues. CDR3 nucleotide sequence: TGTGCCAGCAGCTTAGACCCGACAGGCGGCAAATCACCCCTCCACTTT. Its translation: CASSLDPTGGKSPLHF.

V and J are TRBV6-4 and TRBJ2-1, with 12 positions matching TRBD2. The CDR3 is made up of 14 amino acids. J was trimmed by 5 bases and V by 5 bases; bases with no gene match: 1. CDR1 is MRHNA and CDR2 is SNTAGT in the germline V gene. CDR3 in DNA: TGTGCCAGCAGTCCTAGCGGGGGGGACAATGAGCAGTTCTTC. This codes for CASSPSGGDNEQFF.

The chain recombines TRBV6-1 with TRBJ2-1, with D possibly being TRBD1 (6 bases). There are 14 residues in the CDR3. The V gene lost 2 bases and the J gene lost 5 bases, with 10 bases spanning the gap. The germline V gene encodes CDR1 MNHNS and CDR2 SASEGT. The CDR3 reads CASSESYRDNEQFF. CDR3 coding DNA: TGTGCCAGCAGTGAATCATACAGGGACAATGAGCAGTTCTTC.

The chain carries TRBV5-1 and TRBJ1-2, with D possibly being TRBD1 (5 bases). Germline loops: CDR1 SGHRS, CDR2 YFSETQ. The ends were cut back, 0 bases at V and 8 bases at J, with 8 bases in the middle. CDR3 length: 12 residues. The CDR3 loop is CASSLEGSGYTF. The DNA of the CDR3 is TGCGCCAGCAGCTTGGAGGGGTCGGGCTACACCTTC.

The chain uses TRBV5-6 and TRBJ2-7, with 7 bases aligning to TRBD1. Per germline, CDR1 SGHDT and CDR2 YYEEEE. Unmatched junction bases numbered 7, after V lost 5 bases and J lost 2 bases. The CDR3 totals 14 residues. CDR3 protein: CASRPRTGTYEQYF. The CDR3 DNA sequence: TGTGCCAGCAGGCCCCGGACAGGCACCTACGAGCAGTACTTC.

The chain joins TRBV10-3 to TRBJ1-3; D unclear. The ends were cut back, 10 bases at V and 6 bases at J, with 10 bases in the middle. CDR1 and CDR2 from the germline V gene are ENHRY and SYGVKD. The CDR3 length is 11 residues. The CDR3 here is CASTALNTIYF. The CDR3 DNA sequence: TGTGCCAGCACAGCCCTAAACACCATATATTTT.

This rearrangement joins TRBV6-1 to TRBJ1-5; D is unresolved. The CDR3 sequence is 14 residues long. V gave up 6 bases and J gave up 0 bases, with 9 bases separating them. Germline V gives CDR1 MNHNS, CDR2 SASEGT. In DNA, the CDR3 is TGTGCCAGCAGCGGAGGGAATAGCAATCAGCCCCAGCATTTT. It codes for CASSGGNSNQPQHF.

The rearrangement uses TRBV7-9 and TRBJ2-7, with 8 positions matching TRBD1. CDR3 length: 16 residues. With 2 bases clipped from V and 0 bases from J, the junction kept 6 bases outside the gene matches. Germline V gives CDR1 SEHNR, CDR2 FQNEAQ (reference sequence). The CDR3: CASSLLDGQGSYEQYF. The DNA for the CDR3 is TGTGCCAGCAGCTTACTGGATGGACAGGGCTCCTACGAGCAGTACTTC.

The chain couples TRBV27 to TRBJ1-6; D is ambiguous. V lost 2 bases to trimming and J lost 6 bases, with 2 bases between them. The germline V gene has CDR1 MNHEY and CDR2 SMNVEV (reference sequence). The CDR3 length is 12 residues. The CDR3 sequence: CASSLVNSPLHF. CDR3 coding DNA: TGTGCCAGCAGTTTAGTTAATTCACCCCTCCACTTT.

The chain links TRBV28 to TRBJ1-2; TRBD1 matches 9 bases. The CDR3 totals 14 residues. V shed 6 bases, J shed 4 bases, and the junction held 6 bases outside the gene matches. The germline gives CDR1 MDHEN, CDR2 SYDVKM. The CDR3 bases are TGTGCCAGCAGGCCACCGGGACAGGGCTATGGCTACACCTTC. Translation gives CASRPPGQGYGYTF.

This clone has just a few counts. The chain has TRBV5-6 and TRBJ2-7, with 8 positions matching TRBD2. J was trimmed by 0 bases and V by 5 bases; bases with no gene match: 10. CDR1 is SGHDT, CDR2 YYEEEE, per germline. The CDR3 has 16 residues. CDR3 bases: TGTGCCAGCAGTCCCGTCCAGCGGGGGTCCTCCTACGAGCAGTACTTC. It encodes CASSPVQRGSSYEQYF.

The chain carries TRBV7-2 and TRBJ2-3, with TRBD2 identical over 9 bases. In germline, CDR1 is SGHTA, CDR2 FQGNSA. This CDR3 is built from 15 residues. The V and J ends lost 5 bases and 2 bases, in that order; junction bases with no gene match: 5. Written as DNA, the CDR3 is TGTGCCAGCAGCGCCCTAGCGGGGTTCACAGATACGCAGTATTTT. Translating gives CASSALAGFTDTQYF.